This T cell receptor (beta chain) was obtained from a study of post-analysis software for immune sequencing data. As for the study in general: The cohort encompassed relapsing-remitting, secondary progressive and progressive-relapsing multiple sclerosis disease courses.

The TCR beta cDNA libraries carried unique molecular identifiers. TCRdb reprocessed the PCR reads via MiXCR and lists one record per CDR3 protein. Seen here are 750,000 to 950,000 distinct CDR3 sequences, about 57% observed once, and the top ten hold approximately 4.5%. Study observations and caveats: Elevated frequency relative to controls characterized 4 or 5 TRBV segments in patients, TRBV5-6, TRBV5-1 and TRBV20-1 among them. Multiple sclerosis patients had significantly lower normalized Chao1 diversity than controls.

V lost 0 bases to trimming and J lost 4 bases; unmatched junction nucleotides: 18. The CDR3 spans 19 residues. Germline V lookup: CDR1 MGHRA, CDR2 YSYEKL. Points on this clonotype: Its antigen is currently unknown.

The sequence came from a girl aged 10-17 years with multiple sclerosis. Sequencing used blood. The gene calls are TRBV4-1 and TRBJ2-7, with TRBD2 identical over 7 bases. CDR3 amino acids: CASSQDVATSALIFYEQYF. In DNA, the CDR3 is TGCGCCAGCAGCCAAGATGTGGCTACTAGCGCGCTGATATTTTACGAGCAGTACTTC.